This TCR beta chain is from a study of T cell repertoires in ileal Crohn's disease. Study-wide context: At postoperative colonoscopy, neoterminal ileum biopsies were taken as M6.

This clone was recorded a few times. What it binds is not known. Study-wide results and limits: The median delay to postoperative endoscopy was about 6.9 months. Compared with CD4 T cells, sorted CD8 cells carried more expanded clones.

CDR1 and CDR2 from the germline V gene are WSHSY and SAAADI. The CDR3 runs 14 residues. With 6 bases removed from V and 8 bases from J, the gap between germline ends came to 19 bases. The time point here: neoterminal ileum biopsy at postoperative endoscopy, about 6 months after surgery. Patients were adults with ileal or ileocolonic Crohn's disease needing resection. The assay was immunoSEQ multiplex PCR, and TCRdb's table has in-frame clones only and misses some. In the table there are 13,000 or so clones, about four fifths of which are singletons. The receptor was isolated from an adult with Crohn's disease. The chain recombines TRBV10-2 with TRBJ1-2; D gene uncertain. The sequencing sample was made of ileal tissue. The CDR3, as DNA: TGCGCCAGCAGGGAAGGAGGAAGGTCCTTGGGCTACACCTTC. As protein: CASREGGRSLGYTF.